The TCR beta chain described here comes from a study of early T cells in non-severe SARS-CoV-2 infection. Study details: Sequenced bulk RNA came from whole blood that was unsorted, and chains were unpaired.

Study results and caveats: Lookups in VDJdb leaned toward anti-spike CD8 responses and missed private and CD4 specificities.

Germline CDR1 is MNHNS and CDR2 is SASEGT. The CDR3 is 15 residues long. V lost 2 bases to trimming and J lost 0 bases, with 8 bases between them. This clonotype appeared many times. No antigen is known for it. Each cDNA molecule carried a unique molecular identifier. TCRdb re-derived calls from the 5' RACE reads in MiXCR, one entry per CDR3 protein. The table has some 56,000 distinct CDR3 sequences, about 10% seen once. This clonotype originated in an adult who was a healthcare worker with PCR-confirmed SARS-CoV-2 infection or an uninfected control (not recorded which). V is TRBV6-1 and J is TRBJ1-5, with D hard to call. Source material: whole blood. For the CDR3, the DNA is TGTGCCAGCAGTGAAAGGTTTTCTAGCAATCAGCCCCAGCATTTT. Its protein is CASSERFSSNQPQHF.